What follows are 26 T cell receptor beta chains derived from one specimen sequenced in a study of blood T cell repertoires in COVID-19 (dated by TCRdb to 2018 to 2021). Receptors were amplified or captured by the immunoSEQ multiplex PCR assay. Held by TCRdb, this immuneACCESS table contains in-frame sequences only and omits some clones. Under half of the omission traces to an unresolved V gene where checked; the cause of the rest is unknown. This sample gives more than 85,000 clones in total; roughly 92% of them show up just once. The ten largest clones add up to more than 5% of the sample. What was sequenced was peripheral blood. The receptor source for this set is a man between 65 and 85 years old with acute or convalescent COVID-19.

This rearrangement joins TRBV21-1 to TRBJ2-1; the DNA was not used to check the table's D call, TRBD2. TRBV21-1 is noted as a pseudogene. CDR3 length: 15 residues. CDR3 bases: TGTGCCAGCAGCAAAGCGCGCGGGGGTGACAATGAGCAGTTCTTC. This sequence encodes CASSKARGGDNEQFF.

This chain connects TRBV27 to TRBJ2-3, with 8 bases identical to TRBD2. The CDR3 length is 16 residues. J gave up 5 bases and V 1 base, and 8 bases lay outside the gene matches. CDR1 is MNHEY and CDR2 is SMNVEV in the germline V gene (reference sequence). CDR3 in DNA: TGTGCCAGCAGTTTATTTGCTAGCGGGTATGAAGATACGCAGTATTTT. Protein: CASSLFASGYEDTQYF.

The chain joins TRBV9 to TRBJ2-7, with 10 bases identical to TRBD2. Germline CDR1 and CDR2: SGDLS and YYNGEE. This CDR3 contains 15 residues. V lost 0 bases and J lost 7; bases outside the gene matches: 7. CDR3 sequence: CASSVVAGGPREQYF. The CDR3 DNA is TGTGCCAGCAGCGTAGTAGCGGGAGGCCCCAGGGAGCAGTACTTC.

The gene calls are TRBV29-1 and TRBJ2-7, with TRBD1 matching 8 bases. Germline V gene lookup returns CDR1 SQVTM and CDR2 ANQGSEA. V shed 2 bases, J shed 6 bases, and the junction held 3 bases outside the gene matches. The CDR3 consists of 12 residues. The CDR3 coding sequence is TGCAGCGTTGAAACAGGGGGTCGCGAGCAGTACTTC. Translated: CSVETGGREQYF.

This clone rates as medium-sized. V and J are TRBV7-8 and TRBJ2-3; TRBD2 is a possible D gene (6 bases). V lost 1 base and J lost 3, with 8 bases in between. The length of the CDR3 is 14 residues. CDR1 and CDR2 (germline): SGHVS, FQNEAQ. DNA for the CDR3: TGTGCCAGCAGCTTAGAACGGGAGACAGATACGCAGTATTTT. Translating it yields CASSLERETDTQYF.

This clone has only one observation. The V gene is TRBV28, the J gene TRBJ2-7; D is possibly TRBD2 (6 bases). The CDR3 is 14 residues long. CDR1 and CDR2 (germline): MDHEN, SYDVKM. V gave up 2 bases and J gave up 2 bases, with 10 bases separating them. The DNA of the CDR3 is TGTGCCAGCAGTTTACGAGGACTAACCTACGAGCAGTACTTC. Translation: CASSLRGLTYEQYF.

The rearrangement links TRBV7-9 to TRBJ2-1; TRBD1 matches 9 bases. Germline trimming cut 2 bases from V and 6 bases from J; bases unmatched to any gene: 11. The germline V gene has CDR1 SEHNR and CDR2 FQNEAQ (reference sequence). This CDR3 has 17 residues. CDR3 region: CASSLRGDWTGVNEQFF. CDR3 DNA: TGTGCCAGCAGCTTAAGGGGTGATTGGACAGGGGTCAATGAGCAGTTCTTC.

The chain has TRBV13 and TRBJ1-2, with D possibly TRBD1 on 5 matching bases. The germline V gene has CDR1 PRHDT and CDR2 FYEKMQ (reference sequence). The V and J ends lost 0 bases and 9 bases respectively, with 14 bases between them. The CDR3 totals 14 residues. CDR3 sequence reads: CASSLGRSGLRYTF. The CDR3 nucleotides read TGTGCCAGCAGCTTAGGCAGGTCAGGGTTGCGCTACACCTTC.

The V gene is TRBV27, the J gene TRBJ1-2; D is unclear. CDR1 is MNHEY and CDR2 is SMNVEV in the germline V gene (reference sequence). This CDR3 comprises 15 residues. Trimming removed 4 bases at V and 7 bases at J, with 19 bases between. The DNA of the CDR3 is TGTGCCAGCAGTTGGCGGAATACGGGGAAGGGTGGCTACACCTTC. Translating gives CASSWRNTGKGGYTF.

This clone was recorded once. The chain combines TRBV19 with TRBJ2-2, with D possibly matching TRBD1 (6 bases). Germline CDR1 reads LNHDA; CDR2 reads SQIVND (reference sequence). The V end was cut by 0 bases, the J end by 3 bases, with 11 bases between. This CDR3 has 16 residues. CDR3 residues: CASSIDPGHYTGELFF. CDR3 sequence (DNA): TGTGCCAGTAGTATAGACCCGGGACATTACACCGGGGAGCTGTTTTTT.

The sample holds one count of this clone. This sequence joins TRBV7-7 and TRBJ2-5; D might be TRBD1 (6 bases). Germline CDR1 is SSHAT and CDR2 is FNYEAQ (reference sequence). The CDR3 contains 15 residues. Trimming shortened V by 2 bases and J by 0 bases, and 10 bases separated the two germline ends. This chain's CDR3 is CASSLNAGDQETQYF. Written as DNA, the CDR3 is TGTGCCAGCAGCTTAAACGCAGGGGACCAAGAGACCCAGTACTTC.

This chain connects TRBV7-2 to TRBJ2-7; a possible D gene is TRBD2 (5 bases). This CDR3 spans 14 amino acids. Germline CDR1 is SGHTA and CDR2 is FQGNSA. V gave up 5 bases and J gave up 5 bases, with 16 bases separating them. The CDR3 region is CASSPTRPSDEQYF. As DNA, the CDR3 is TGTGCCAGCAGCCCCACTAGGCCGAGCGACGAGCAGTACTTC.

The J gene is TRBJ2-7, the V gene TRBV19; a weak D match, TRBD2 (6 bases). Germline CDR1 is LNHDA and CDR2 is SQIVND (reference sequence). CDR3 length equals 15 residues. V lost 3 bases, J lost 1 base, and 13 bases lay in between. The CDR3 region is CASSISLAKSYEQYF. CDR3 nucleotides: TGTGCCAGTAGTATCAGCCTAGCGAAATCCTACGAGCAGTACTTC. The variable domain in full, completed from reference TRBV19 and TRBJ2-7, reads DGGITQSPKYLFRKEGQNVTLSCEQNLNHDAMYWYRQDPGQGLRLIYYSQIVNDFQKGDIAEGYSVSREKKESFPLTVTSAQKNPTAFYLCASSISLAKSYEQYFGPGTRLTVT.

This clone has just a few counts. The chain recombines TRBV6-5 with TRBJ1-1; TRBD1 matches at 7 bases. Trimming at V came to 4 bases and at J to 10 bases, leaving 9 bases not matched to a gene. This CDR3 contains 13 residues. CDR1 is MNHEY, CDR2 SVGAGI, per germline. The CDR3 bases are TGTGCCAGCAGTTTAGGGGGCAGGGCAGGAGCTTTCTTT. Protein product: CASSLGGRAGAFF.

This clone was found once. The chain recombines TRBV28 with TRBJ1-1, with D tentatively TRBD1 (6 bases). Germline-derived CDR1 and CDR2 are MDHEN and SYDVKM. V lost 6 bases, J lost 1 base, and 21 bases lay in between. The CDR3 has 17 residues. The CDR3 region has the DNA TGTGCCAGCAGGACATGGACAGATTTGGCCAAGAACACTGAAGCTTTCTTT. Protein product: CASRTWTDLAKNTEAFF.

The chain links TRBV10-3 to TRBJ1-6; tentative D call: TRBD1 (6 bases). Trimming stripped 9 bases from V and 5 bases from J, with 11 bases between. This CDR3 is built from 13 residues. The germline V gene encodes CDR1 ENHRY and CDR2 SYGVKD. The CDR3 DNA follows: TGTGCCATTGGGACACTCAATAATTCACCCCTCCACTTT. Residues: CAIGTLNNSPLHF.

The chain has TRBV19 and TRBJ1-2; 9 positions agree with TRBD1. CDR1 is LNHDA, CDR2 SQIVND, per germline (reference sequence). The length of the CDR3 is 15 residues. V was clipped by 7 bases and J by 3 bases; unmatched bases: 9. Written as DNA, the CDR3 is TGTGCCAGTAAGCCAGGGGACAGGGAATACTATGGCTACACCTTC. It yields the protein CASKPGDREYYGYTF.

For this clone: Compared with germline, one end of the junction differs, possibly owing to a read error. This chain uses TRBV5-1 with TRBJ2-7; weak D call: TRBD1 (5 bases). CDR3 size: 14 residues. The germline V gene encodes CDR1 SGHRS and CDR2 YFSETQ. The chain's CDR3 is CASSPLGAQYAQYF. Written as DNA, the CDR3 is TGCGCCAGCAGCCCGTTAGGGGCTCAGTACGCGCAGTACTTC.

The rearrangement uses TRBV5-1 and TRBJ1-2; D ambiguous. Trimming cost V 1 base and J 0 bases, with 7 bases left between them. The CDR3 contains 14 residues. In germline, CDR1 is SGHRS, CDR2 YFSETQ. This chain's CDR3 is CASSLSLANYGYTF. CDR3 in DNA: TGCGCCAGCAGCTTGTCTCTAGCTAACTATGGCTACACCTTC.

The J gene is TRBJ2-5, the V gene TRBV18; D is perhaps TRBD2 (5 bases). The germline V gene has CDR1 KGHSH and CDR2 LQKENI. This CDR3 region has 15 residues. V gave up 0 bases and J gave up 5 bases, with 13 bases separating them. Here the CDR3 reads CASSPPLGVVETQYF. In DNA, the CDR3 is TGTGCCAGCTCACCACCCTTGGGAGTTGTTGAGACCCAGTACTTC.

This clone showed up just once. This rearrangement joins TRBV11-2 to TRBJ1-1, with 7 bases lining up with TRBD1. Trimming took 1 base from V and 1 from J; bases not matched to a gene: 12. Germline-derived CDR1 and CDR2 are SGHAT and FQNNGV. The CDR3 totals 18 residues. The CDR3 DNA reads as TGTGCCAGCAGCTTAGCCTCCGGGACAGACATCCCGAACACTGAAGCTTTCTTT. Protein product: CASSLASGTDIPNTEAFF.

V is TRBV6-5 and J is TRBJ2-1; unclear D gene. The length of the CDR3 is 14 residues. V dropped 6 bases and J dropped 0 bases, with 9 bases sitting between them. Germline CDR1 and CDR2: MNHEY and SVGAGI. The DNA for the CDR3 is TGTGCCAGCAGGGCCGAAAGCTCCTACAATGAGCAGTTCTTC. Translating it yields CASRAESSYNEQFF.

This chain uses TRBV6-7 with TRBJ1-4; no clear D gene. TRBV6-7 is an ORF, with its function uncertain. This CDR3 is built from 16 residues. With 4 bases removed from V and 7 bases from J, the gap between germline ends came to 19 bases. The CDR3 sequence: CASSSGRPERSEKLFF. CDR3 DNA: TGTGCCAGCAGTTCTGGAAGGCCCGAACGGAGTGAAAAACTGTTTTTT.

The chain uses TRBV6-5 and TRBJ1-2, with TRBD1 matching over 10 bases. This CDR3 comprises 13 residues. Looked up from germline, CDR1 is MNHEY and CDR2 is SVGAGI. Germline trimming cut 8 bases from V and 8 bases from J; bases unmatched to any gene: 8. CDR3 sequence (DNA): TGTGCCAGCTCGCTCGGGACAGGGGTCGGCTACACCTTC. This codes for CASSLGTGVGYTF.

This chain uses TRBV11-3 with TRBJ2-1, with TRBD2 matching over 7 bases. Germline V lookup: CDR1 SGHNT, CDR2 YENEEA. This CDR3 contains 15 residues. V shed 4 bases and J 5 bases; nucleotides not matched to a gene: 8. CDR3 bases: TGTGCCAGCAGCTCTCAGGGACTAACAAACAATGAGCAGTTCTTC. Translating it yields CASSSQGLTNNEQFF.

This clone has just one count. This chain links TRBV6-5 with TRBJ2-5; 8 bases align to TRBD2. CDR3 size: 15 residues. The ends lost 2 bases at V and 5 bases at J; junction bases unmatched: 7. CDR1 and CDR2 from the germline V gene are MNHEY and SVGAGI. The CDR3 sequence: CASSYGTRIGETQYF. In nucleotides, the CDR3 is TGTGCCAGCAGTTACGGGACTAGAATAGGGGAGACCCAGTACTTC.